A selection of T cell receptor beta chains follows, all from one sample in a study of T cells in localized non-small cell lung cancer. This table comes from immunoSEQ multiplex PCR, and its TCRdb copy is limited to in-frame clones, with some not included. The data contain about 3,500 clones, approximately 25% of them singletons. Material: lung tumor tissue, obtained before any cancer treatment. Source of these receptors: a woman aged 35 to 75 with stage I lung adenocarcinoma. Each CDR3 is given with its conserved first and last residue. The D gene is left open where the match is weak. Size is stated for part of the rows, as once, few or many counts, or as a class when the clone is expanded.

TRBV9	TRBJ2-1	few	TRBD2	TGTGCCAGCAGTGAAGATAGACTAGCGGGGTACAATGAGCAGTTCTTC	CASSEDRLAGYNEQFF
TRBV9	TRBJ1-1	-	-	TGTGCCAGCAGCGTAAAATCAGGGGAGGGGAACACTGAAGCTTTCTTT	CASSVKSGEGNTEAFF
TRBV6-8	TRBJ2-2	-	-	TGTGCCAGCAGGGATAGTGGGGACAACACCGGGGAGCTGTTTTTT	CASRDSGDNTGELFF
TRBV6-8	TRBJ1-1	medium-sized	TRBD1	TGTGCCAGCAGCCCTACGACGGGGGGACAGAGAGCTTTCTTT	CASSPTTGGQRAFF
TRBV11-3	TRBJ1-1	large	TRBD1	TGTGCCAGCAGCCACCGGACAGGGGGGGACACTGAAGCTTTCTTT	CASSHRTGGDTEAFF
TRBV6-1	TRBJ1-2	large	-	TGTGCCAGCAGTGAAGGGACAGCTCCTGGCTACACCTTC	CASSEGTAPGYTF
TRBV7-1	TRBJ2-1	few	TRBD1	TGTGCCAGCAGCCCGGGACAGGGGATGAATGAGCAGTTCTTC	CASSPGQGMNEQFF
TRBV11-3	TRBJ1-6	few	-	TGTGCCAGCAGCACTCGAGGTCTTGGAAATTCACCCCTCCACTTT	CASSTRGLGNSPLHF
TRBV19	TRBJ1-1	-	-	TGTGCCAGCACTAATACGGGAACGGTGAGGCGCACTGAAGCTTTCTTT	CASTNTGTVRRTEAFF
TRBV25-1	TRBJ2-7	few	TRBD1	TGTGCCAGCAGTGAATTTGTGACAGGGAAGTACGAGCAGTACTTC	CASSEFVTGKYEQYF
TRBV14	TRBJ1-2	-	TRBD1	TGTGCCAGCAGCGAGACTTCAGGGGGCTTCGGGCTCTATGGCTACACCTTC	CASSETSGGFGLYGYTF
TRBV11-3	TRBJ1-5	few	TRBD1	TGTGCCAGCAGCCGCGGACAGGGGGCTGGCAATCAGCCCCAGCATTTT	CASSRGQGAGNQPQHF
TRBV30	TRBJ2-4	large	-	TGTGCCTGGAGTGTACAAGGGGTCAACATTCAGTACTTC	CAWSVQGVNIQYF
TRBV28	TRBJ1-5	-	TRBD1	TGTGCCAGCAGTTTTAGGGACAGGTCCAATCAGCCCCAGCATTTT	CASSFRDRSNQPQHF
TRBV23-1	TRBJ1-2	few	TRBD1	TGCGCCAGCAGCCAGGCGGGACAGTATGGCTACACCTTC	CASSQAGQYGYTF
TRBV11-3	TRBJ1-4	-	-	TGTGCCAGCAGCTCCCGGGACTATAATGAAAAACTGTTTTTT	CASSSRDYNEKLFF
TRBV19	TRBJ1-2	-	-	TGTGCCAGTAGTATAGGGCGGTATGGCTACACCTTC	CASSIGRYGYTF